This is a list of T cell receptor beta chains from one sample in a study of response to subunit inactivated influenza vaccine. TCRdb itself ran the RT-PCR reads through MiXCR, one entry per CDR3 protein. The sample has roughly 550,000 distinct CDR3 sequences; 20% to 25% are singletons. These data also featured in a second study, about T cells expressing NK-cell markers.

The specimen was CD4+ T cells sorted from PBMCs, collected approximately 13 days after vaccination. The origin of the receptors is a man between 45 and 60 years old who received an inactivated influenza vaccine. Each CDR3 is given with its conserved first and last residue.

V,CDR3
TRBV28,CASSFNRGPYGYTF
TRBV12-3/TRBV12-4,CASSPPGQGIDGYTF
TRBV27,CASSDPLKKITF
TRBV6-1,CASSVVDGREAFF
TRBV20-1,CSARDSRSYANTGELFF
TRBV28,CASSPIGTGKNTQYF
TRBV7-2,CASSQWRTREQYF
TRBV7-9,CASSLPEQDPRCF
TRBV12-3/TRBV12-4,CASSFVAGGTEAFF
TRBV12-3/TRBV12-4,CASSQRRTFNTEAFF
TRBV24-1,CATSDPTQTSGNYNEQFF
TRBV5-5,CASRLTGGEQFF
TRBV20-1,CSARPPWTGRDYEQYF
TRBV24-1,CATSDSGQGVYEQYF
TRBV7-2,CASSSNAGAETQYF
TRBV20-1,CSARDLYGGGINEQFF
TRBV5-1,CASSFGTLAQRDTQYF
TRBV6-1,CASSGLFYEQYF
TRBV6-5,CASSYGTRYEQYF
TRBV7-2,CASSLSGGQGLQNIQYF
TRBV12-3/TRBV12-4,CASSPGTGDRYEQYF
TRBV5-1,CASKRGPTDTQYF
TRBV5-1,CASSLGGGRSYNEQFF
TRBV7-2,CASSLSDRGNTEAFF
TRBV4-1,CASSQRPQGVGAGELFF
TRBV18,CASSPVTGTGDGYTF
TRBV28,CASRFRDRGGNQPQHF
TRBV6-1,CASSQGLGNYYEQYF
TRBV7-9,CASSLGQRYGYTF
TRBV9,CASSVAAGGVTDTQYF
TRBV12-3/TRBV12-4,CASSFTRDRGMEGYTF
TRBV2,CALGTSGTDTQYF
TRBV4-1,CASSQGTSGGIGTQYF
TRBV15,CATSKDRGLHGYTF
TRBV4-1,CASSQEFAGSYEQYF
TRBV12-3/TRBV12-4,CASSLSQNGNEQFF
TRBV5-1,CASSPTGVEYEQYF